Listed here is a single TCR beta chain. What it recognizes is unknown. This specimen belongs to a study of STAT5B mutations in CD4+ large granular lymphocyte leukemia. Study conclusions and caveats: CD4-sorted patient repertoires seemed more clonal than healthy CD4+ repertoires.

Measured with immunoSEQ multiplex PCR; TCRdb has only the in-frame clones, and not every one. The data contain around 35,000 clones, roughly nine tenths of them singletons. Germline-derived CDR1 and CDR2 are SGDLS and YYNGEE. This CDR3 has 16 residues. Trimming at V came to 4 bases and at J to 7 bases, leaving 11 bases not matched to a gene. The chain employs TRBV9 and TRBJ1-2, with 12 bases aligning to TRBD1. Source material: CD4+ T cells from blood buffy coats. The TCR comes from a human donor in good health. The CDR3 sequence: CASSRGQGAQVPGYTF. The CDR3, as DNA: TGTGCCAGCAGCAGGGGACAGGGGGCTCAAGTCCCTGGCTACACCTTC.